Following are 23 T cell receptor beta chains from one sample sequenced in a study of blood T cell repertoires in COVID-19. TCRdb's table, derived via immunoSEQ multiplex PCR, lists solely in-frame clones and lacks some. The data show 400,000 to 500,000 clones, 88% seen once. The sample consisted of PBMCs or T cells enriched from blood (not recorded which). Source of these receptors: a woman younger than 35 who had been exposed to COVID-19.

The chain combines TRBV18 with TRBJ2-7; 9 nucleotides line up with TRBD1. The CDR3 extends over 14 amino acids. Germline CDR1 is KGHSH and CDR2 is LQKENI. J gave up 5 bases and V 3 bases, and 5 bases lay outside the gene matches. The CDR3 sequence is CASSPYGTGNEQYF. CDR3 nucleotides: TGTGCCAGCTCACCTTACGGGACAGGGAACGAGCAGTACTTC.

Points on this clone: The same CDR3 arises from other DNA sequences in this sample as well. The rearrangement uses TRBV5-1 and TRBJ2-7, with 9 bases identical to TRBD1. V lost 0 bases and J lost 1; bases outside the gene matches: 2. This CDR3 spans 15 amino acids. The germline V gene encodes CDR1 SGHRS and CDR2 YFSETQ. CDR3 sequence (DNA): TGCGCCAGCAGCTTGGAGGGACAGGGATCCTACGAGCAGTACTTC. Translating gives CASSLEGQGSYEQYF. Complete variable domain (other parts from reference TRBV5-1 and TRBJ2-7): KAGVTQTPRYLIKTRGQQVTLSCSPISGHRSVSWYQQTPGQGLQFLFEYFSETQRNKGNFPGRFSGRQFSNSRSEMNVSTLELGDSALYLCASSLEGQGSYEQYFGPGTRLTVT.

This clone was detected once. V usage is TRBV5-4 and J usage is TRBJ2-1; 10 nucleotides match TRBD1. V was clipped by 4 bases and J by 9 bases; unmatched bases: 13. The CDR3 spans 16 residues. Germline CDR1 SGHNT, CDR2 YYREEE (reference sequence). CDR3 bases: TGTGCCAGCAGCCTGCGTCCCGGGACAGGGGAGGGTGAGCAGTTCTTC. Translated: CASSLRPGTGEGEQFF.

This clone was counted between two and nine times. The chain links TRBV28 to TRBJ1-2; 12 nucleotides match TRBD1. V trimming: 5 bases; J trimming: 7 bases; junction bases outside the gene matches: 11. CDR1 and CDR2 (germline): MDHEN, SYDVKM. The CDR3 consists of 16 residues. The CDR3 DNA reads TGTGCCAGCAGTCTCACGGGGACAGGGGGCGAGACTGGCTACACCTTC. Residues: CASSLTGTGGETGYTF.

The chain employs TRBV15 and TRBJ1-2, with a weak D call TRBD1 (5 bases). The CDR3 runs to 15 residues. Trimming cost V 1 base and J 4 bases, with 13 bases left between them. Per the germline V gene, CDR1 is LNHNV and CDR2 is YYDKDF (reference sequence). CDR3 in DNA: TGTGCCACCAGCAGAGTCCTCGATGGGGCCTATGGCTACACCTTC. Translated: CATSRVLDGAYGYTF.

The gene calls are TRBV3-1 (or the pseudogene TRBV3-2) and TRBJ1-2; 9 bases fit TRBD1. V was pared by 4 bases and J by 4 bases, with 7 bases of the junction left unmatched. Germline CDR1 and CDR2: LGHDT and YNNKEL (reference sequence). The CDR3 runs 15 residues. The DNA of the CDR3 is TGTGCCAGCAGCCCAAGGGACAGGGTATCCTATGGCTACACCTTC. Its translation is CASSPRDRVSYGYTF.

The chain employs TRBV4-3 and TRBJ2-7; the match to TRBD2 covers 8 bases. There are 15 residues in the CDR3. From germline, CDR1 is LGHNA and CDR2 YSLEER. V trimming: 4 bases; J trimming: 1 base; junction bases outside the gene matches: 6. The DNA for the CDR3 is TGCGCCAGCAGCCTAAAGCGGGGGAGATCCTACGAGCAGTACTTC. Translated: CASSLKRGRSYEQYF.

This sequence joins TRBV28 and TRBJ2-7, with 11 bases lining up with TRBD2. Germline V CDR1 and CDR2: MDHEN, SYDVKM. The CDR3 length is 15 residues. V shed 5 bases, J shed 3 bases, and the junction held 6 bases outside the gene matches. The CDR3 sequence is CASSGGLAGLYEQYF. Here the CDR3 DNA reads TGTGCCAGCAGTGGAGGACTAGCGGGCCTCTACGAGCAGTACTTC.

V usage is TRBV19 and J usage is TRBJ1-5, with D unclear. CDR3 size: 14 residues. Per germline, CDR1 LNHDA and CDR2 SQIVND (reference sequence). With 8 bases removed from V and 0 bases from J, the gap between germline ends came to 11 bases. The DNA of the CDR3 is TGTGCCAGTGGGAGGAGCAATAGCAATCAGCCCCAGCATTTT. Its protein is CASGRSNSNQPQHF.

This clone was picked up a small number of times. The chain couples TRBV4-3 to TRBJ1-2; maybe TRBD1 (6 bases). This CDR3 has 15 amino acids. Germline V lookup: CDR1 LGHNA, CDR2 YSLEER. Trimming pared 0 bases from V and 8 bases from J, leaving 16 bases between. CDR3 in DNA: TGCGCCAGCAGCCAAGATCGGGGGGGCTTGAAGGGCTACACCTTC. Its translation: CASSQDRGGLKGYTF.

This rearrangement joins TRBV2 to TRBJ2-2; 8 nucleotides match TRBD2. The CDR3 is 17 residues long. CDR1 is SNHLY and CDR2 is FYNNEI in the germline V gene. V lost 10 bases and J lost 1; bases outside the gene matches: 14. The DNA for the CDR3 is TGTGCCACCACCGGTGGCGGGGGGCTCCTGAACACCGGGGAGCTGTTTTTT. Its protein product is CATTGGGGLLNTGELFF. Based on the CDR3 plus reference TRBV2 and TRBJ2-2, the full variable domain is EPEVTQTPSHQVTQMGQEVILRCVPISNHLYFYWYRQILGQKVEFLVSFYNNEISEKSEIFDDQFSVERPDGSNFTLKIRSTKLEDSAMYFCATTGGGGLLNTGELFFGEGSRLTVL.

Concerning this clone: An end of the junction differs from the germline gene, which may be a read error. This sequence joins TRBV2 and TRBJ2-7; 13 bases fit TRBD2. Germline V gene data show CDR1 as SNHLY and CDR2 as FYNNEI. The CDR3 covers 11 residues. CDR3 in amino acids: CASNDGLAGAF. CDR3 nucleotides: TGTGCCAGCAACGATGGACTAGCGGGGGCCTTC.

The chain uses TRBV29-1 and TRBJ2-3; D is perhaps TRBD1 (7 bases). There are 13 residues in the CDR3. Between the trimmed V and J ends, which lost 6 bases and 3 bases, there was a span of 13 bases. Germline-derived CDR1 and CDR2 are SQVTM and ANQGSEA. The CDR3 bases are TGCAGCGTCACGACAGGGAGGACAGATACGCAGTATTTT. It translates to CSVTTGRTDTQYF.

This chain links TRBV29-1 with TRBJ1-1; 9 bases align to TRBD1. This CDR3 region has 12 residues. Germline V gene lookup returns CDR1 SQVTM and CDR2 ANQGSEA. V dropped 4 bases and J dropped 4; count of bases not matched to a gene: 1. CDR3 DNA sequence: TGCAGCGTTGCGACAGGGGGCACTGAAGCTTTCTTT. Protein: CSVATGGTEAFF.

This clone turned up a few times. As DNA, the CDR3 is TGTGCCACCAGCAGAGATTCGGGGGGTGGAAACACCATATATTTT. Translating it yields CATSRDSGGGNTIYF. The V and J genes are TRBV15 and TRBJ1-3; TRBD1 is a possible D gene (5 bases). CDR1 is LNHNV, CDR2 YYDKDF, per germline (reference sequence). CDR3 length equals 15 residues. Trimming stripped 0 bases from V and 3 bases from J, with 9 bases between.

V gene TRBV4-1 combines with J gene TRBJ1-2, with 8 bases identical to TRBD1. The germline gives CDR1 MGHRA, CDR2 YSYEKL. V shed 1 base and J 8 bases; nucleotides not matched to a gene: 9. This CDR3 has 15 residues. The CDR3 nucleotides are TGCGCCAGCAGCCAAGCCTGGCAGGGGGCAGGGGGCTACACCTTC. Amino acid sequence: CASSQAWQGAGGYTF.

J is TRBJ1-2 and V is TRBV7-6, with 7 positions matching TRBD1. CDR1 and CDR2 from the germline V gene are SGHVS and FNYEAQ. The length of the CDR3 is 16 residues. J gave up 7 bases and V 5 bases, and 16 bases lay outside the gene matches. As DNA, the CDR3 is TGTGCCAGCAGCAAGATCCCGACAGGGACCTCGGCTGGCTACACCTTC. It encodes CASSKIPTGTSAGYTF.

This clone was seen only once. The gene calls are TRBV18 and TRBJ2-5; 12 bases are a match to TRBD2. J was trimmed by 4 bases and V by 3 bases; bases with no gene match: 3. CDR3 length: 15 residues. The germline V gene encodes CDR1 KGHSH and CDR2 LQKENI. The CDR3 here is CASSPSTSGGETQYF. CDR3 DNA sequence: TGTGCCAGCTCACCCTCGACTAGCGGGGGAGAGACCCAGTACTTC.

The V and J genes are TRBV27 and TRBJ2-7; 7 bases fit TRBD1. This CDR3 has 13 residues. The germline V gene encodes CDR1 MNHEY and CDR2 SMNVEV (reference sequence). The junction had 5 bases not matched to a gene; V was cut back by 4 bases and J by 5 bases. The CDR3 DNA follows: TGTGCCAGCAGTTCAACCACAGGGGACGAGCAGTACTTC. Protein: CASSSTTGDEQYF.

CDR3: CASSSRDRGNGELFF. The CDR3 region has the DNA TGTGCCAGCAGCTCCCGGGACAGGGGTAACGGGGAGCTGTTTTTT. The V and J genes are TRBV7-8 and TRBJ2-2; TRBD1 matches 10 bases. Germline V gene sequence: CDR1 SGHVS, CDR2 FQNEAQ. The CDR3 sequence is 15 residues long. V shed 4 bases and J 7 bases; nucleotides not matched to a gene: 6.

The chain uses TRBV9 and TRBJ1-6, with no clear D. The V and J ends lost 0 bases and 10 bases respectively, with 8 bases between them. The CDR3 length is 13 residues. The V gene's germline CDR1 is SGDLS and CDR2 YYNGEE. Here the CDR3 reads CASSVDFSSPLHF. Here the CDR3 DNA reads TGTGCCAGCAGCGTAGATTTTAGCTCACCCCTCCACTTT.

The chain is built from TRBV27 and TRBJ2-3; 7 nucleotides agree with TRBD2. CDR3 length: 14 amino acids. Germline V lookup: CDR1 MNHEY, CDR2 SMNVEV (reference sequence). V trimming: 5 bases; J trimming: 5 bases; junction bases outside the gene matches: 7. The CDR3 loop reads CASSVHPGGDTQYF. CDR3 coding DNA: TGTGCCAGCAGTGTCCATCCGGGGGGAGATACGCAGTATTTT.

There are a few counts of this clone. The rearrangement uses TRBV19 and TRBJ1-3; D unclear. Germline values: CDR1 LNHDA, CDR2 SQIVND (reference sequence). V was cut by 5 bases and J by 4 bases, with 9 bases left in between. The CDR3 consists of 13 residues. The CDR3 sequence: CASSVIGGNTIYF. The DNA for the CDR3 is TGTGCCAGTAGTGTCATCGGGGGAAACACCATATATTTT.